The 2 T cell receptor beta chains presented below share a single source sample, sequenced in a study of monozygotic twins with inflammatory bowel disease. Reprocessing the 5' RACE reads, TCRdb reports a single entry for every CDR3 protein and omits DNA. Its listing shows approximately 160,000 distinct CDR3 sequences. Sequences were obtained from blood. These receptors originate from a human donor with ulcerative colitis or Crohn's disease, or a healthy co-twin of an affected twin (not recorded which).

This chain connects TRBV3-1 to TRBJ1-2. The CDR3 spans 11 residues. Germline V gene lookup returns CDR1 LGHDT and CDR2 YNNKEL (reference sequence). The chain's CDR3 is CASSHGYGYTF.

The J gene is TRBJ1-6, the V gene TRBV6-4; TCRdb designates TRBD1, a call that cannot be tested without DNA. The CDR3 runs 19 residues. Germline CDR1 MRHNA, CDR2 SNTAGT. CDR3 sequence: CASSRDRGIHSSYNSPLHF.